This T cell receptor beta chain was retrieved from a study of metastatic and nonmetastatic thyroid tumors (dated by TCRdb to about 2020). Notes on the research overall: Repertoires were compared across peripheral blood and tumor or nodule tissue samples from malignant and benign thyroid patients. Study-wide conclusions, independent of this receptor: TCR beta diversity was reported as significantly higher in malignant tumors than in benign nodules, in both blood and tumor samples.

The library was produced with PCR. The run used an Illumina HiSeq 4000. High-throughput sequencing was used to profile the TCR beta-chain CDR3 region of every patient. The original pipeline was this. Drawing on CDR3 differences between clinicopathological groups, the researchers built a classifier meant to tell apart patients with distant-metastatic papillary thyroid cancer. The Shannon index was used to assess repertoire diversity, and the Morisita-Horn index was used to assess tumor-blood repertoire similarity. In TCRdb, the public reads were trimmed at Q25 with fastp and aligned with MiXCR, with productive beta chains retained. TCRdb's processing, not the authors' own work, is the source of the V and J calls. Across this sample there are nearly 35,000 clones, with roughly a sixth seen only once. The ten largest clones take up about 7% of the sample. None of the patients had been given any treatment before thyroid surgery. Patient clinical samples collected from about 2011 to 2018 were retrospectively analysed using T-cell receptor beta sequencing.

The germline V gene (reference sequence) specifies DFQATT as CDR1 and SNEGSKA as CDR2. Trimmed from V: 7 bases; trimmed from J: 0 bases; junction bases lacking a gene match: 0. Including the terminal cysteine and phenylalanine, the CDR3 comprises 12 residues. The only DNA kept is the CDR3, 36 bases in frame from the first base. Concerning this clone itself: Its antigen is still unknown. No base quality values were provided; no much bigger clone lies one nucleotide off.

The V gene is TRBV20-1 and the J gene is TRBJ2-7, with 10 junctional bases fitting TRBD2. The sequencing sample was made of blood. The receptor was isolated from a female donor with papillary thyroid cancer or a benign thyroid nodule (not recorded which). Some clones in this sample may be carry-over from other donors' samples. The CDR3 here reads CSGLAGSYEQYF. At the DNA level, the sequence is TGCAGTGGACTAGCGGGCTCCTACGAGCAGTACTTC.